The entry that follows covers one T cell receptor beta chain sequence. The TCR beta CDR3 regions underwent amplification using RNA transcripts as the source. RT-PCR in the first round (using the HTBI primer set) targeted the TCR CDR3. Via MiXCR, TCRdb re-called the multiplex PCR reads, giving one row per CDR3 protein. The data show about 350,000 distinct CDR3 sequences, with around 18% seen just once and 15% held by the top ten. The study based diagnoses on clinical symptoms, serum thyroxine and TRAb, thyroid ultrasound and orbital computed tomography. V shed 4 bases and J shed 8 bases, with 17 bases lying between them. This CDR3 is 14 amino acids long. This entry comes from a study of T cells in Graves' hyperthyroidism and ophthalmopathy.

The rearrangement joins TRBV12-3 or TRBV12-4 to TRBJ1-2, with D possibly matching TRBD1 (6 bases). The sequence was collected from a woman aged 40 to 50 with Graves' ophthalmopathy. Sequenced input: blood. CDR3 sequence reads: CASSWEGGRSGYTF. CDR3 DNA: TGTGCCAGCAGTTGGGAGGGGGGGCGTTCCGGCTACACCTTC.